This is a list of T cell receptor beta chains from one sample in a study of ipilimumab plus nivolumab after autologous stem cell transplantation. The repertoire was sequenced with immunoSEQ multiplex PCR; TCRdb's copy has only in-frame clones and lacks some. The sample comprises approximately 9,000 clones, more than 65% of which are singletons, and around 17% rests with the top ten. Source: PBMCs, taken in a trial of ipilimumab plus nivolumab as post-transplant consolidation. The receptors stem from a female donor with multiple myeloma. Each CDR3 is given with its conserved first and last residue. The D gene is left open where the match is weak. Expanded clones get a size class; other rows say once, few or many, or leave the size out.

CDR3 DNA: TGTGCCAGCAGTTACCCTAGTCCCCCCTACGAGCAGTACTTC
CDR3 protein: CASSYPSPPYEQYF
D gene: .
V gene: TRBV6-5
CDR3 length: 14
J gene: TRBJ2-7
clone size: .

CDR3 DNA: TGCAGCGTTGAGACACCTTTTAGGGGGTTGAACACTGAAGCTTTCTTT
CDR3 protein: CSVETPFRGLNTEAFF
D gene: .
V gene: TRBV29-1
CDR3 length: 16
J gene: TRBJ1-1
clone size: .

CDR3 DNA: TGTGCCAGTAGTATCCCCGACAACCGTGAAAAACTGTTTTTT
CDR3 protein: CASSIPDNREKLFF
D gene: .
V gene: TRBV19
CDR3 length: 14
J gene: TRBJ1-4
clone size: .

CDR3 DNA: TGCGCCAGCAGCTTGACCGGGACAGGGGAGGCCTATGGCTACACCTTC
CDR3 protein: CASSLTGTGEAYGYTF
D gene: TRBD1
V gene: TRBV5-1
CDR3 length: 16
J gene: TRBJ1-2
clone size: .

CDR3 DNA: TGTGCCAGCAGAACTAGTTACGAGCAGTACTTC
CDR3 protein: CASRTSYEQYF
D gene: .
V gene: TRBV6-6
CDR3 length: 11
J gene: TRBJ2-7
clone size: .

CDR3 DNA: TGTGCCAGCAGCCTCGGGACAGGGTTGGTGCAGCCCCAGCATTTT
CDR3 protein: CASSLGTGLVQPQHF
D gene: TRBD1
V gene: TRBV11-3
CDR3 length: 15
J gene: TRBJ1-5
clone size: .

CDR3 DNA: TGCGCCAGCAGCCAAGATCTCCCCCGAAGCTCTGGAAACACCATATATTTT
CDR3 protein: CASSQDLPRSSGNTIYF
D gene: .
V gene: TRBV7-9
CDR3 length: 17
J gene: TRBJ1-3
clone size: once

CDR3 DNA: TGTGCCAGCAGACCCAAAACCCTAGCGGGAGATTCAGATACGCAGTATTTT
CDR3 protein: CASRPKTLAGDSDTQYF
D gene: TRBD2
V gene: TRBV7-9
CDR3 length: 17
J gene: TRBJ2-3
clone size: .

CDR3 DNA: TGTGCCAGCGAAGCGGGAGCAAGGAATGAGCAGTTCTTC
CDR3 protein: CASEAGARNEQFF
D gene: TRBD2
V gene: TRBV7-2
CDR3 length: 13
J gene: TRBJ2-1
clone size: .

CDR3 DNA: TGTGCCAGCAGCTTACGAGTCGAGGATAACTATGGCTACACCTTC
CDR3 protein: CASSLRVEDNYGYTF
D gene: .
V gene: TRBV5-5
CDR3 length: 15
J gene: TRBJ1-2
clone size: medium-sized

CDR3 DNA: TGTGCCAGCAGGCAAGCCGGGGGGGAAAATGAAAAACTGTTTTTT
CDR3 protein: CASRQAGGENEKLFF
D gene: .
V gene: TRBV6-6
CDR3 length: 15
J gene: TRBJ1-4
clone size: .

CDR3 DNA: TGTGCCAGCAGCCACTCCCCCGCCGGCGGGAAGGGTAATCAGCCCCAGCATTTT
CDR3 protein: CASSHSPAGGKGNQPQHF
D gene: .
V gene: TRBV5-6
CDR3 length: 18
J gene: TRBJ1-5
clone size: few

CDR3 DNA: TGCGCCAGCAGCTTCGGAGCGGGAGACTACACAGATACGCAGTATTTT
CDR3 protein: CASSFGAGDYTDTQYF
D gene: TRBD2
V gene: TRBV5-1
CDR3 length: 16
J gene: TRBJ2-3
clone size: .

CDR3 DNA: TGTGCCAGCAGTTTATCGGGACTTGTGGCTGAAGCTTTCTTT
CDR3 protein: CASSLSGLVAEAFF
D gene: .
V gene: TRBV27
CDR3 length: 14
J gene: TRBJ1-1
clone size: .

CDR3 DNA: TGCGCCAGCTTCAGCCACCGGGACAGGGGCTACAATGAGCAGTTCTTC
CDR3 protein: CASFSHRDRGYNEQFF
D gene: TRBD1
V gene: TRBV5-1
CDR3 length: 16
J gene: TRBJ2-1
clone size: .

CDR3 DNA: TGTGCCAGCAGTTACGGAGGAACTGAAGCTTTCTTT
CDR3 protein: CASSYGGTEAFF
D gene: .
V gene: TRBV6-5
CDR3 length: 12
J gene: TRBJ1-1
clone size: medium-sized

CDR3 DNA: TGCGCCAGGACAGGGCCTAATGAAAAACTGTTTTTT
CDR3 protein: CARTGPNEKLFF
D gene: TRBD1
V gene: TRBV23-1
CDR3 length: 12
J gene: TRBJ1-4
clone size: few

CDR3 DNA: TGTGCCATCAGTGTATCAGGGGGCGAGGGGCAGCCCCAGCATTTT
CDR3 protein: CAISVSGGEGQPQHF
D gene: TRBD1
V gene: TRBV10-3
CDR3 length: 15
J gene: TRBJ1-5
clone size: .

CDR3 DNA: TGTGCCAGCACCCAGAGGGACCCAGAAACCGGGGAGCTGTTTTTT
CDR3 protein: CASTQRDPETGELFF
D gene: .
V gene: TRBV6-5
CDR3 length: 15
J gene: TRBJ2-2
clone size: .